This T cell receptor (beta chain) is from a study of long-term antiretroviral therapy in people with HIV. Trimming removed 0 bases from V and 3 bases from J, with 16 bases in between. From germline, CDR1 is SGHRS and CDR2 YFSETQ. The CDR3 consists of 16 residues. Investigators performed immunoSEQ version v3.0 at survey level. Measured with immunoSEQ multiplex PCR; TCRdb has only the in-frame clones, and not every one. The sample yields about 27,000 clones, 85% seen once. Source: unsorted PBMCs, taken 2.3 years after starting antiretroviral therapy. This sequence joins TRBV5-1 and TRBJ2-7; the D gene is possibly TRBD1 (6 bases). The receptor was isolated from a man aged 35-49 years with HIV. The CDR3 DNA reads as TGCGCCAGCAGCTTGGGACACCGGGACAAAAACTACGAGCAGTACTTC. This sequence encodes CASSLGHRDKNYEQYF.